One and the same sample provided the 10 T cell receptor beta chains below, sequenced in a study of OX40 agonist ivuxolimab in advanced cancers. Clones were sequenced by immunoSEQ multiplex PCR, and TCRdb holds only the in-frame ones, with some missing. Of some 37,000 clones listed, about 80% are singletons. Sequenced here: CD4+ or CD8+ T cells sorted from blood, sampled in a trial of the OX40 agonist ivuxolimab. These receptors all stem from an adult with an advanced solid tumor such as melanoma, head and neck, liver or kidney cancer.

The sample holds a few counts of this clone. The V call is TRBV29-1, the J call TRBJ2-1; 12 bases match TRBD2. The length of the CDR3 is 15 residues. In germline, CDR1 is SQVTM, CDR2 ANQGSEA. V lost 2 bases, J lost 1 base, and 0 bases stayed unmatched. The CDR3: CSVETSGGSYNEQFF. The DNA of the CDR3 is TGCAGCGTTGAAACTAGCGGGGGGTCCTACAATGAGCAGTTCTTC.

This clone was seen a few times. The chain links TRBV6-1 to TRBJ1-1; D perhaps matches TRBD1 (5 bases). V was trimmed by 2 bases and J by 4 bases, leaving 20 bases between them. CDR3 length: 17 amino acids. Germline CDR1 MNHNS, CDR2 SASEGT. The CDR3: CASSERRGFGAPTEAFF. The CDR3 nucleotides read TGTGCCAGCAGTGAAAGAAGGGGATTTGGGGCCCCCACTGAAGCTTTCTTT.

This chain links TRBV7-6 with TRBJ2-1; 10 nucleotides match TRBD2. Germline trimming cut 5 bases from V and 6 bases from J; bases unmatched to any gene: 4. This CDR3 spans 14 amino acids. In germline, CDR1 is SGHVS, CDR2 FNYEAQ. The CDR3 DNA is TGTGCCAGCAGCGATTTAGCGGGAGGCAATGAGCAGTTCTTC. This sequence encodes CASSDLAGGNEQFF. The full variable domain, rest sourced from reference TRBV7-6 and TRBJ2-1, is GAGVSQSPRYKVTKRGQDVALRCDPISGHVSLYWYRQALGQGPEFLTYFNYEAQQDKSGLPNDRFSAERPEGSISTLTIQRTEQRDSAMYRCASSDLAGGNEQFFGPGTRLTVL.

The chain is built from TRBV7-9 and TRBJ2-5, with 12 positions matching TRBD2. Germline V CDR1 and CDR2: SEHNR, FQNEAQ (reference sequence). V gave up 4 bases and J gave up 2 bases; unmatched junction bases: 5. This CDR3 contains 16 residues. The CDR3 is CASSSTSGGLQETQYF. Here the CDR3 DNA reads TGTGCCAGCAGCTCGACTAGCGGGGGCCTTCAAGAGACCCAGTACTTC.

CDR3 bases: TGTGCCAGCAGCAAGCCGACTAGCGGGCTTCCCTACGAGCAGTACTTC. Its translation is CASSKPTSGLPYEQYF. This chain joins TRBV5-6 and TRBJ2-7; 10 nucleotides agree with TRBD2. The CDR3 totals 16 residues. Germline V gene lookup returns CDR1 SGHDT and CDR2 YYEEEE. The V segment lost 4 bases and the J segment 2 bases; nucleotides outside the gene matches: 9. Complete variable domain (other parts from reference TRBV5-6 and TRBJ2-7): DAGVTQSPTHLIKTRGQQVTLRCSPKSGHDTVSWYQQALGQGPQFIFQYYEEEERQRGNFPDRFSGHQFPNYSSELNVNALLLGDSALYLCASSKPTSGLPYEQYFGPGTRLTVT.

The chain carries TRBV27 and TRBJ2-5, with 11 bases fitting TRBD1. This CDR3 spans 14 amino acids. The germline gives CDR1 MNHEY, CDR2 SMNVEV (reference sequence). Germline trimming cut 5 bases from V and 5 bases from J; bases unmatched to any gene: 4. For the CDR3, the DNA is TGTGCCAGCAGTCCCGGGACAGGGGGGGAGACCCAGTACTTC. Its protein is CASSPGTGGETQYF.

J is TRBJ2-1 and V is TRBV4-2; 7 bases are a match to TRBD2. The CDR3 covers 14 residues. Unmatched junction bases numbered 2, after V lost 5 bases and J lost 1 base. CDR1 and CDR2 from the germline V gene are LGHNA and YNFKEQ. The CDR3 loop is CASSISGSYNEQFF. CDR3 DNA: TGTGCCAGCAGCATTAGCGGGTCCTACAATGAGCAGTTCTTC.

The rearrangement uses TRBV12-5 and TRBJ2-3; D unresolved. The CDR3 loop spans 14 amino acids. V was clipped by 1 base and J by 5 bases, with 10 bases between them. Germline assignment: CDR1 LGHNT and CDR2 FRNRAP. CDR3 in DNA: TGTGCTAGTGGTTTGGCCAGGCTGGGAGATACGCAGTATTTT. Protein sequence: CASGLARLGDTQYF.

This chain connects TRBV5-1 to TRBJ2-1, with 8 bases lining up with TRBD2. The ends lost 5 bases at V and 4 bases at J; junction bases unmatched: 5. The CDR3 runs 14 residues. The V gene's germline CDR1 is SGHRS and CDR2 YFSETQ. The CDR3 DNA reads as TGCGCCAGCAGGCAGGGACTAGAATACAATGAGCAGTTCTTC. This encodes CASRQGLEYNEQFF.

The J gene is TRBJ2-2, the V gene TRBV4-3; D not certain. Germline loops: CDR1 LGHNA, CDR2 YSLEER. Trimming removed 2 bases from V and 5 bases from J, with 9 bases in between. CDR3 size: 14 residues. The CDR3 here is CASSQLAETGELFF. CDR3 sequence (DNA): TGCGCCAGCAGCCAACTTGCGGAAACCGGGGAGCTGTTTTTT.